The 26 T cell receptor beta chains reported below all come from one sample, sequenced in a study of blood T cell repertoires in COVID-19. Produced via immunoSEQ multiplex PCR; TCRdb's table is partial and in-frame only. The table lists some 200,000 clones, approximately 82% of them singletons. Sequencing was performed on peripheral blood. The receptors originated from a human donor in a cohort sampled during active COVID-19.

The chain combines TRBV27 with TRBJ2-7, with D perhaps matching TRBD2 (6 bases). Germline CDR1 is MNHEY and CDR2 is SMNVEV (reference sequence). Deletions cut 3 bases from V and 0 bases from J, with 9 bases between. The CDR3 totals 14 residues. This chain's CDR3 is CASSLTRLSYEQYF. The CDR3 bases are TGTGCCAGCAGTTTGACTAGACTCTCCTACGAGCAGTACTTC.

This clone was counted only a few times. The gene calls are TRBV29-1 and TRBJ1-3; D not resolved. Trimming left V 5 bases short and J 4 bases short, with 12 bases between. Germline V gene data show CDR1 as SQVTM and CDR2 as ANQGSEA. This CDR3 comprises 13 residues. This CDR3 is CSVLEPPGNTIYF. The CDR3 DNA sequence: TGCAGCGTTCTTGAGCCTCCGGGAAACACCATATATTTT.

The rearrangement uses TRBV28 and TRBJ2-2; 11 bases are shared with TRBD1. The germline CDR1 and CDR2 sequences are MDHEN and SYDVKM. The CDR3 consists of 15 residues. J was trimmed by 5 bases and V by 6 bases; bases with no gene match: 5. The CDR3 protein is CASRGGQGETGELFF. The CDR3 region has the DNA TGTGCCAGCAGGGGGGGACAGGGGGAGACCGGGGAGCTGTTTTTT.

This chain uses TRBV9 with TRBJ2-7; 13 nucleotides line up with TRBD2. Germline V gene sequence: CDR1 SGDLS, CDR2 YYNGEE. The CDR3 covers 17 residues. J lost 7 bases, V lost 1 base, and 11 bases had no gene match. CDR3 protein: CASSVTSTSGRAGEQYF. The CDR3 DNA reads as TGTGCCAGCAGCGTAACGAGCACTAGCGGGAGGGCCGGTGAGCAGTACTTC.

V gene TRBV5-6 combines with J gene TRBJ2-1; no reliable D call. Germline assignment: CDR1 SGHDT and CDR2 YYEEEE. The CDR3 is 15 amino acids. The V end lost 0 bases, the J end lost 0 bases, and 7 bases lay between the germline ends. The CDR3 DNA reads TGTGCCAGCAGCTTGGGACTCTACTCCTACAATGAGCAGTTCTTC. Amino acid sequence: CASSLGLYSYNEQFF.

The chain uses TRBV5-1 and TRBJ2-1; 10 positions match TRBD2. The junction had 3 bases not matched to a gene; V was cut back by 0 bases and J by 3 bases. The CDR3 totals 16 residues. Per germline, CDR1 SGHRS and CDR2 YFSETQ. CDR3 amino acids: CASSLVASGSYNEQFF. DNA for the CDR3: TGCGCCAGCAGCTTGGTGGCTAGCGGGAGCTACAATGAGCAGTTCTTC.

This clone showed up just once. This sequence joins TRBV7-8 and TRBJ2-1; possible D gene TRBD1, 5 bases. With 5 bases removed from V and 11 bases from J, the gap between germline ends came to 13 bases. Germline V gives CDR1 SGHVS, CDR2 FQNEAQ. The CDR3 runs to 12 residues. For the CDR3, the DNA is TGTGCCAGCAGCCCGTATGACAGCCAGCAGTTCTTC. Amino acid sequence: CASSPYDSQQFF.

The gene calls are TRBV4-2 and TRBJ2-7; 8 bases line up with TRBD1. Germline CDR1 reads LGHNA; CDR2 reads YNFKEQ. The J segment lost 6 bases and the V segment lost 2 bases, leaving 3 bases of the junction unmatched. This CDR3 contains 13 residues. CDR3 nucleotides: TGTGCCAGCAGCCAAACAGGGGGACTCGAGCAGTACTTC. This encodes CASSQTGGLEQYF.

CDR3 bases: TGTGCCATCAGTGCCGAACTAGCGGGAGGGCGAACAACAGATACGCAGTATTTT. Translating gives CAISAELAGGRTTDTQYF. The chain links TRBV10-3 to TRBJ2-3, with TRBD2 identical over 13 bases. The length of the CDR3 is 18 residues. V lost 4 bases, J lost 3 bases, and 10 bases stayed unmatched. The germline V gene has CDR1 ENHRY and CDR2 SYGVKD.

CDR3 DNA sequence: TGCGCCAGCAGCCCCGGGGATGGTCAACTAAATCAGCCCCAGCATTTT. Translated: CASSPGDGQLNQPQHF. V gene TRBV5-1 combines with J gene TRBJ1-5; D unresolved. V was clipped by 4 bases and J by 4 bases, with 18 bases between them. Germline V gives CDR1 SGHRS, CDR2 YFSETQ. The CDR3 loop spans 16 amino acids.

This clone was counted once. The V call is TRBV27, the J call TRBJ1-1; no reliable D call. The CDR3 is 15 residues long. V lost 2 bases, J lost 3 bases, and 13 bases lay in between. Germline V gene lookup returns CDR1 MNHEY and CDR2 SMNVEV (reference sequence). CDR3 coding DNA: TGTGCCAGCAGTTTAACCGGGTGGGAGGACACTGAAGCTTTCTTT. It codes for CASSLTGWEDTEAFF.

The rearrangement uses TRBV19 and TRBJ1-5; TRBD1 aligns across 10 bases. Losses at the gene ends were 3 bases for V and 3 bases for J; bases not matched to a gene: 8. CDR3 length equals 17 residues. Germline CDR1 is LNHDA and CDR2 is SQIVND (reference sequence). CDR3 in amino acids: CASSMTGGRRINQPQHF. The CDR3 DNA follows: TGTGCCAGTAGTATGACAGGGGGCAGGCGGATCAATCAGCCCCAGCATTTT.

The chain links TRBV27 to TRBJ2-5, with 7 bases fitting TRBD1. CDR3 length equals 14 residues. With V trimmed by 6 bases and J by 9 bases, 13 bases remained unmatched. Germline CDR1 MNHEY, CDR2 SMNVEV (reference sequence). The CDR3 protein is CASRIIGQVGAQYF. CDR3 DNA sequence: TGTGCCAGCAGAATAATTGGACAGGTTGGGGCCCAGTACTTC.

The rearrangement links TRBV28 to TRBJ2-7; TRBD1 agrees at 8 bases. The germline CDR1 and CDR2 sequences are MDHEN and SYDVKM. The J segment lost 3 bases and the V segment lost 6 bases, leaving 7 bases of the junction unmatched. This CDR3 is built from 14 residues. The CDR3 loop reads CASRGDRYYYEQYF. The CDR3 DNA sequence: TGTGCCAGCAGGGGGGACAGGTACTACTACGAGCAGTACTTC.

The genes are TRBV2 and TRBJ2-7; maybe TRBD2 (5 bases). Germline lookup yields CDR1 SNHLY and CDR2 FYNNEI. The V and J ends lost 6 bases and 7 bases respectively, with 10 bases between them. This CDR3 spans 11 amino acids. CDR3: CASSQIAEQYF. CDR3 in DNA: TGTGCCAGCAGCCAAATAGCGGAGCAGTACTTC.

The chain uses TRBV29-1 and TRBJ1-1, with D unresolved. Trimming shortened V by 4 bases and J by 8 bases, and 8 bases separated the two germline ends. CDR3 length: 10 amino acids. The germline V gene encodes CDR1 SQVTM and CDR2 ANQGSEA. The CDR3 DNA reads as TGCAGCGTTGGAGGAGAAGAAGCTTTCTTT. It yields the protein CSVGGEEAFF.

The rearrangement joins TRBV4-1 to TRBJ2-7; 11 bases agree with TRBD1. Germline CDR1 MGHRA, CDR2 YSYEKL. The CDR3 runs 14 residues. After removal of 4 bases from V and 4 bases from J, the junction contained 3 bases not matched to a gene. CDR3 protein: CASSPGTGGYEQYF. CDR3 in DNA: TGCGCCAGCAGCCCCGGGACAGGGGGTTACGAGCAGTACTTC.

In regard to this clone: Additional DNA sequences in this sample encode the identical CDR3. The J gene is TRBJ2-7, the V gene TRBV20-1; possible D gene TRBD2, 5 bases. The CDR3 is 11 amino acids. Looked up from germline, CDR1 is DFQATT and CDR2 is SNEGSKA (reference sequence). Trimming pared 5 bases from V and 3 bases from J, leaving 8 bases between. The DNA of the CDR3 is TGCAGTGCTCCCGGGGTCTACGAGCAGTACTTC. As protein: CSAPGVYEQYF.

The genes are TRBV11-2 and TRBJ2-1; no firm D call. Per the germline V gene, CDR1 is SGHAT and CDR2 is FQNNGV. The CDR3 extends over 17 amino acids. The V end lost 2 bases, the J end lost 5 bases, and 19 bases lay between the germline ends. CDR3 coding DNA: TGTGCCAGCAGCTTAACCTACCTAAGCAAACCCCACAATGAGCAGTTCTTC. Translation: CASSLTYLSKPHNEQFF.

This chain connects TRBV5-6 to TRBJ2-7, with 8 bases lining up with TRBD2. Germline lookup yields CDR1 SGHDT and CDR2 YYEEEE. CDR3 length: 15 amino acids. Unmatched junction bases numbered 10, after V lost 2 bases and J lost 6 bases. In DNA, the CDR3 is TGTGCCAGCAGCTTTGGTCCGGGAGGGCCTGGCGAGCAGTACTTC. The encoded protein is CASSFGPGGPGEQYF.

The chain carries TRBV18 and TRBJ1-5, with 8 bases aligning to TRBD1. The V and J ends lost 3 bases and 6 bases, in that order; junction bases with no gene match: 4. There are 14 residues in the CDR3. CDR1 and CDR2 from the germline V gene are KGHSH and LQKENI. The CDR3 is CASSPGTGGQPQHF. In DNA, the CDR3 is TGTGCCAGCTCACCCGGGACAGGAGGTCAGCCCCAGCATTTT.

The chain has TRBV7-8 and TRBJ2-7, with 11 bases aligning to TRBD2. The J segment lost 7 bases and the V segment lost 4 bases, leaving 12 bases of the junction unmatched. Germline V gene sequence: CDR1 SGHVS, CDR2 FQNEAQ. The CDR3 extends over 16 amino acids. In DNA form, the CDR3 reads TGTGCCAGCAGCTCCCGAGCTAGCGGGAGGTTTCAAGAGCAGTACTTC. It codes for CASSSRASGRFQEQYF.

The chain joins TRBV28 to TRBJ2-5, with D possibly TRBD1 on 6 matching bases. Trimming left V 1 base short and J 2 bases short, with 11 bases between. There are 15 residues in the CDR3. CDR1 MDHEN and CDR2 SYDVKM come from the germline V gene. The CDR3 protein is CASSLSQGRQETQYF. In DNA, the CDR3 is TGTGCCAGCAGTTTATCACAGGGTAGACAAGAGACCCAGTACTTC.

The CDR3 region has the DNA TGTGCCAGCAGCCAAGGCGGATTTTTATATCCCTACGAGCAGTACTTC. It encodes CASSQGGFLYPYEQYF. This chain connects TRBV3-1 (or the pseudogene TRBV3-2) to TRBJ2-7; no clear D. The ends were cut back, 1 base at V and 2 bases at J, with 15 bases in the middle. The CDR3 totals 16 residues. CDR1 is LGHDT and CDR2 is YNNKEL in the germline V gene (reference sequence).

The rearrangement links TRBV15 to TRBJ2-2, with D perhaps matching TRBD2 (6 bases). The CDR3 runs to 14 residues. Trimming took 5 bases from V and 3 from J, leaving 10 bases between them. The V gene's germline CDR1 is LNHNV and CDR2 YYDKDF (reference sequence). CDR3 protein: CATSPTGDTGELFF. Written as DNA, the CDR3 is TGTGCCACCAGCCCCACGGGAGACACCGGGGAGCTGTTTTTT.

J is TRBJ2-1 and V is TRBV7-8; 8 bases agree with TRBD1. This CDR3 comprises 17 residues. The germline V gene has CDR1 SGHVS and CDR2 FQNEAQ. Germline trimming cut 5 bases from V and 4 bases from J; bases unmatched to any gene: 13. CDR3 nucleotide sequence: TGTGCCAGCAGCCCCAGACCCCAGGGGGCGATATACAATGAGCAGTTCTTC. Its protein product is CASSPRPQGAIYNEQFF.